This T cell receptor beta chain came from a study of T cells in Graves' hyperthyroidism and ophthalmopathy (dated 2019 in TCRdb). About the full investigation: Peripheral blood samples were taken at the time of initial diagnosis, prior to any treatment. TCR V-J signatures able to tell the groups apart were searched for in a discovery cohort of more than 90 patients, of whom around 42 had Graves' ophthalmopathy and 57 had stable Graves' hyperthyroidism. Prospective prediction of ophthalmopathy was tested in an independent validation cohort consisting of some 20 hyperthyroidism patients and 15 or so patients who later progressed to ophthalmopathy. The 75 to 100 discovery patients were divided at random into training and test sets in a 7:3 ratio. Thyroid tissue and blood T-cell repertoires from six Graves' hyperthyroidism patients were also compared in the study. After sampling, hyperthyroidism patients received methimazole starting at 30 mg daily, and ophthalmopathy patients received high-dose intravenous methylprednisolone. The paper reports TCR Vbeta CDR3 sequencing of some 140 peripheral blood samples: around 45 ophthalmopathy, 75 to 80 hyperthyroidism and approximately 17 progressor patients. What the authors observed across the whole study: A model built on a 13 V-J signature distinguished ophthalmopathy from stable hyperthyroidism, reaching roughly 88% sensitivity and about 81% specificity in cross-validation and 80%/75% in testing. Most expanded thyroid clonotypes (frequency above 0.001) were also detected in blood, a finding suggesting that blood repertoires may reflect thyroid immune responses. In validation, the model predicted progression to ophthalmopathy a median of about 6.5 months before onset, with approximately 70% sensitivity and nearly 75% specificity. Sample size was not statistically predetermined, and investigators were not blinded to group allocation.

TCR beta CDR3 regions were amplified from RNA transcripts. For the first round of RT-PCR on the TCR CDR3, the HTBI primer set was used together with the Qiagen OneStep RT-PCR kit. Libraries were constructed in a second round of multiplex PCR, after which size selection and purification were carried out. Paired-end sequencing of the libraries was performed with 100 bp reads on an Illumina HiSeq2000. Under the source paper's analysis protocol: Raw data were processed with SOAPnuke, discarding reads with adapters, uncalled bases, mean Phred below 15, or no exact constant-primer or identifier match. High-quality paired reads were merged with COPE v1.2.5, and unique nucleotide sequences were defined as clonotypes. MiTCR v1.1 was used to align clonotypes to the IMGT TRBV, TRBD and TRBJ reference segments. The analysis included only V-J combinations with a frequency above 0.0001, which together covered around 99% of the repertoires. A TCS score was defined as the ratio between F50 (clonal expansion) and ExV (chaos), using BLOSUM62-based TCRdist between CDR3 peptides within each V-J. Welch's t-statistics and random forest reduced around 510 V-J features to some 14, which were used in a naive Bayes classifier (R e1071). In TCRdb, the public reads were trimmed at Q25 with fastp and aligned with MiXCR, with productive beta chains retained. All rows with the same CDR3 protein become a single entry with the most common DNA and genes. The V and J calls and clone size are TCRdb's, not the authors'. This sample gives a few hundred thousand distinct CDR3 sequences in total; less than 20% of them show up just once. The biggest ten clones account for around 16% of the sample.

Ophthalmopathy patients had moderately to severely active disease, Clinical Activity Score of at least 3, NOSPECS grade of at least 4, and duration under 3 months. Exclusion was applied to patients with uncontrolled infections, other autoimmune diseases, pregnancy or lactation. Diagnoses were based on clinical symptoms, serum thyroxine and TRAb, thyroid ultrasound and orbital computed tomography. PBMCs were separated from roughly 9.6 ml of fresh peripheral blood using Ficoll-Paque density gradient centrifugation. Total RNA was extracted using Trizol reagent, and RNA quality was assessed on an Agilent 2100 Bioanalyzer. Of note for this clonotype: Its recognized antigen is unknown. Per-base qualities were not stored, and no clone one base away is much larger.

The sequencing input was blood. This TCR came from a woman aged 40-49 years with Graves' ophthalmopathy.

CDR3 region: CASSTWTGGGYGYTF. The bases are TGTGCCAGCAGTACCTGGACAGGGGGCGGGTATGGCTACACCTTC. This chain is built from TRBV28 and TRBJ1-2; 11 bases in the junction line up with TRBD1. The germline V gene encodes CDR1 MDHEN and CDR2 SYDVKM. The CDR3 numbers 15 residues from cysteine through phenylalanine. Only the CDR3 part of the read is kept: 45 bases, read in frame from the first base. Trimming removed 5 bases from V and 5 bases from J; the gene matches leave 7 bases unexplained.